This entry is about one TCR beta chain. What it binds is not known. These data belong to a study of cytomegalovirus exposure and HLA in healthy donors. About the research overall: The 120 validation repertoires and the roughly 700 first-cohort repertoires shared a platform, a later analysis reported. Study-wide findings and caveats: A list of approximately 160 TCR beta chains associated with cytomegalovirus was given. Within the 100 to 150 validation repertoires, first-cohort TCR clusters tended to co-occur, according to a later analysis.

Repertoires were generated with immunoSEQ multiplex PCR, while TCRdb's copy carries only in-frame clones and drops some. The sample has 150,000 to 170,000 clones, approximately 86% seen once. The donors were part of the validation cohort of roughly 110 subjects. That cohort was separate from the first cohort, which comprised 666 subjects. The sequence was obtained from a man aged 18 to 29 in good health and CMV-seropositive. The sequenced sample was PBMCs.

The DNA of the CDR3 is TGTGCCAGCAGTCGGGCGGGAGGGAAGTCCTACGAGCAGTACTTC. Translating gives CASSRAGGKSYEQYF. This chain joins TRBV6-1 and TRBJ2-7, with 9 positions matching TRBD2. The germline V gene encodes CDR1 MNHNS and CDR2 SASEGT. The CDR3 has 15 residues. Unmatched junction bases numbered 6, after V lost 5 bases and J lost 1 base.